Reported below is one TCR beta chain. The CDR3 length is 16 residues. CDR1 is MGHRA and CDR2 is YSYEKL in the germline V gene. Trimming left V 0 bases short and J 5 bases short, with 16 bases between. Cells sorted as Tregs were CD4+, CD25+ and CD127-/low. TCRdb used MiXCR to reprocess the 5' RACE reads, holding one entry per CDR3 protein. The data show under 45,000 distinct CDR3 sequences, with 22% seen just once and more than 4% held by the top ten. The chain uses TRBV4-1 and TRBJ1-1, with D unresolved. This clonotype was obtained from a female donor with breast cancer. The sample taken for sequencing was Tregs sorted from blood. The CDR3 DNA reads as TGCGCCAGCAGCCAAGACCCCAACTCTTTGCGAACTGAAGCTTTCTTT. Translated: CASSQDPNSLRTEAFF.